The 7 T cell receptor beta chains below all came from one sample that was sequenced in a study of blood T cells in healthy people across ages. With a J-beta primer mix and a sample-barcoded 5' primer, a second PCR ran roughly 7 to 11 cycles. TCRdb re-analysed the 5' RACE reads in MiXCR, keeping a single row per CDR3 protein. The sample includes 500,000 to 600,000 distinct CDR3 sequences, approximately 27% seen only once; the top ten take less than 20%. The sequencing sample was made of blood. The receptor set was obtained from a woman aged 70-85 years in good health.

CDR3 residues: CSASFLAGYNEQFF. CDR3 nucleotide sequence: TGCAGTGCTAGTTTTCTAGCGGGGTACAATGAGCAGTTCTTC. The chain links TRBV20-1 to TRBJ2-1, with 9 bases fitting TRBD2. V was pared by 3 bases and J by 4 bases, with 4 bases of the junction left unmatched. The CDR3 sequence is 14 residues long. Germline lookup yields CDR1 DFQATT and CDR2 SNEGSKA (reference sequence).

The chain recombines TRBV6-5 with TRBJ1-2; D uncertain. CDR3 length: 14 residues. Per germline, CDR1 MNHEY and CDR2 SVGAGI. Trimming took off 6 bases at V and 2 bases at J, with 13 bases between the two ends. CDR3 sequence: CASRSGSRNYGYTF. The CDR3 bases are TGTGCCAGCAGATCGGGGAGTCGGAACTATGGCTACACCTTC.

This clonotype appeared a few times. V is TRBV20-1 and J is TRBJ1-2, with 9 bases identical to TRBD1. The J segment lost 2 bases and the V segment lost 5 bases, leaving 6 bases of the junction unmatched. The length of the CDR3 is 14 residues. From germline, CDR1 is DFQATT and CDR2 SNEGSKA (reference sequence). CDR3 in amino acids: CSAPEGTGNYGYTF. DNA for the CDR3: TGCAGTGCTCCTGAGGGGACAGGGAACTATGGCTACACCTTC.

This clonotype was counted a few times. One junction end disagrees with the germline gene, perhaps due to a read error. This chain uses TRBV5-1 with TRBJ1-3; weak D call: TRBD1 (6 bases). CDR1 SGHRS and CDR2 YFSETQ come from the germline V gene. The length of the CDR3 is 16 residues. The CDR3 DNA sequence: TGCGCCAGCAGCTTGTCGGACAGCATCTCTGGAAACACCGTATATTTT. Translation: CASSLSDSISGNTVYF.

Details on this clonotype: The junction shows a germline mismatch at one end, possibly a read error. This chain connects TRBV11-3 to TRBJ1-1; D call uncertain. Per germline, CDR1 SGHNT and CDR2 YENEEA. The CDR3 is 11 amino acids. Here the CDR3 reads CASSLEVEAFF. Written as DNA, the CDR3 is TGTGCCAGCAGCCTAGAGGTTGAAGCTTTCTTT.

This clonotype has at least ten counts. The chain has TRBV20-1 and TRBJ2-5; 7 nucleotides match TRBD2. The germline gives CDR1 DFQATT, CDR2 SNEGSKA (reference sequence). This CDR3 has 11 residues. J gave up 5 bases and V 3 bases, and 0 bases lay outside the gene matches. CDR3 amino acids: CSARGGETQYF. DNA for the CDR3: TGCAGTGCTAGGGGAGGGGAGACCCAGTACTTC.

The J gene is TRBJ2-4, the V gene TRBV6-1; TRBD2 might be the D (7 bases). The CDR3 sequence is 17 residues long. V lost 5 bases and J lost 2, with 19 bases in between. Per germline, CDR1 MNHNS and CDR2 SASEGT. CDR3 in amino acids: CASSPDTGRASKNIQYF. In nucleotides, the CDR3 is TGTGCCAGCAGTCCGGATACAGGGAGGGCGTCCAAAAACATTCAGTACTTC.